This T cell receptor beta chain appears in the sequencing data of a study of cytomegalovirus exposure and HLA in healthy donors (dated by TCRdb to the late 2010s). Study-wide context: According to an earlier analysis of several hundred of the donors, about 190 million T cells yielded over 100 million unique TCR beta sequences and about 300 Gb of sequence data. Of the 300 to 500 genotyped donors, 75% to 85% were placed in the genetic ancestry cluster associated with self-reported Caucasian donors. Typing coverage differed by locus: A, B, C, DRB1 and DQB1 were typed in roughly 620-640 donors, DQA1 in about 500, DPA1 in approximately 600, and DPB1 in about 450. Using immunosequencing, the study profiled T cell repertoires from roughly 650 subjects and related those repertoires to cytomegalovirus serostatus. A few DR-DQ haplotypes were handled as single units for association and clustering because linkage in the cohort was strong. Among almost 400 genotyped donors of the cohort, an average of about 240,000 unique TCR beta nucleotide sequences were sequenced per donor, around a sixth of them non-productive. In addition to the first cohort of approximately 670 subjects, a separate validation cohort of 120 different subjects was used. The study aimed to test whether cataloging public T cell receptors could reveal signatures of past pathogen exposure. Rather than using new phenotypic data, the later analysis identified candidate immune exposures from TCR beta sequences and from how often those sequences occurred across donors. Donor age, sex, ethnicity and CMV serostatus were collected together with the repertoire data. An early release that covered some 630 HLA-typed donors contained around 330 gigabases of sequencing data and approximately 85 million unique TCR sequences. Both class I and class II loci were covered by HLA typing, at four-digit resolution. A later genetic analysis took genome-wide SNP genotypes for about 65% of the 666 donors and used that subset as a discovery cohort. A later analysis re-analyzed previously published TCR beta repertoires from approximately 670 donors and added high-resolution HLA genotyping to study TCR occurrence patterns. To decide whether each TCR beta V gene segment behaved as functional or pseudogenic, an earlier analysis of fewer than 750 of the donors relied on high-throughput TCR beta sequencing. To predict cytomegalovirus infection status, the study combined high-throughput TCR immunosequencing, statistical association of individual TCRs with disease status, and machine learning. Every discovery cohort repertoire had been produced on one sequencing platform.

To prepare the library, the immunoSEQ multiplex PCR assay was applied. A mixture of 60 forward primers for TCR Vbeta segments and 13 reverse primers for TCR Jbeta segments was used in the multiplex PCR. A multiplex PCR assay on genomic DNA amplified the CDR3 region of rearranged TCR beta genes. The Illumina HiSeq System was used to sequence the amplified TCR beta libraries as 87-base-pair reads. Per the source publication's procedure: A later analysis counted tens of millions of unique TCR beta chains across the 666 repertoires, and 10 million to 12 million of these chains were shared by at least two donors. To remove PCR and sequencing errors, raw reads were error-corrected and collapsed into unique sequences using a nearest-neighbor algorithm that merged closely related sequences. CDR3 sequences were aligned to IMGT reference sequences to assign V, D and J gene segments. For a sequence to be retained, a match of at least six nucleotides was required to both a V gene segment and a J gene segment. A rearrangement counted as productive if the CDR3 had no stop codons and remained in frame with V and J, and every other rearrangement counted as non-productive. Following IMGT convention, CDR3 was defined as the stretch from the second conserved V-encoded cysteine to the conserved J-encoded phenylalanine. The earlier analysis of 550 to 650 of the donors excluded any sequence lacking an unambiguous match to a single V gene segment. An earlier analysis of some 610 of the donors called V segments functional above 56.7% productive rearrangements and segregating when the between-donor standard deviation exceeded 5%. A statistical classification framework was developed to diagnose cytomegalovirus status using the catalog of TCR beta chain sequences. A later analysis assigned V and J genes by comparing TCR nucleotide sequences with IMGT/GENE-DB human TR gene sequences. A later analysis assigned CDR3 sequences and most-parsimonious VDJ recombination scenarios with the TCRdist pipeline. A later analysis defined each TCR beta chain by its CDR3 amino acid sequence plus V-gene family, and excluded reads lacking a unique V-gene family. To address suspected cross-contamination and a sequencing artifact, a later analysis removed around 590 highly shared, low-generation-probability nucleotide sequences. In a later analysis, a clonal expansion index was calculated for each public chain from normalized within-repertoire ranks of inferred template counts. A later analysis computed generation probabilities with a VDJ recombination model fitted to out-of-frame rearrangements, and checked the results against IGoR. A later analysis scored TCR-TCR, TCR-HLA and TCR-CMV co-occurrence with hypergeometric tests, applying a repertoire-size bias correction to TCR pairs. A later analysis estimated false discovery rates by permuting HLA or CMV assignments 20 times. In a later analysis, co-occurring TCRs were grouped using DBSCAN, and TCRdist sequence similarity was added for clustering within HLA-allele-positive subsets. For co-occurrence clustering, repertoires with fewer than 30,000 or more than 120,000 public chains were excluded, along with five or six repertoires with anomalous nucleotide sharing. TCRdb stores this immuneACCESS table with in-frame sequences only. Part of the clones is absent; in the studies checked, under half of the shortfall reflects unresolved V genes, and no reason is known for the rest. V and J calls plus clone size are reproduced from that table; the DNA served to infer D and trimming. In all, the sample holds about 120,000 clones, and 74% of those were seen once. The top ten constitute around 2% of the sample.

The cohort consisted of fewer than 700 healthy bone marrow donors. At the time of sampling, every cohort member was nominally healthy, though immune exposures that went unrecorded were likely present. Of the 610 or so cohort members, approximately 280 had positive CMV serostatus and around 350 had negative CMV serostatus, and CMV serostatus was not recorded for the donor. Every donor gave a peripheral blood sample, and the peripheral blood mononuclear cells from that sample were used for TCR beta sequencing. The Qiagen DNeasy Blood Extraction Kit was used to extract genomic DNA from the blood cell samples. What the work shows at the level of the full study, not this receptor alone: According to a later analysis, most CMV-associated TCR beta chains appeared to be HLA-restricted, and the HLA associations seemed to be driven largely by CMV exposure. At a false discovery rate of 0.05, a later analysis linked some 18,000 TCR beta sequences to specific HLA alleles. Presence/absence analyses assumed roughly uniform sequencing depth across donors, an assumption that may not hold. Because some donors lacked HLA typing at each locus, the association tests relied only on the typed subset. In vitro tests confirmed that a few of the cytomegalovirus-associated TCR beta chains recognize cytomegalovirus antigens. A later analysis found that TCR association rates varied across HLA loci, with DRB1 alleles showing the most associated TCRs and HLA-C alleles the fewest. The sequencing pipeline was judged likely to have produced a cluster of highly shared sequence variants as a technical artifact. The classifier was reported to diagnose cytomegalovirus status with high specificity and sensitivity in both the original cohort and the validation cohort. Compared with equally common non-associated chains, HLA-associated TCR beta chains in a later analysis were more clonally expanded and had lower generation probabilities. Some IMGT-functional V segments, including TRBV6-2 and TRBV6-3, could not be distinguished by the 87-base-pair reads and were therefore excluded. The study listed approximately 160 TCR beta chains as associated with cytomegalovirus. About 17 rarely observed V segments, including chromosome 9 orphons, were excluded from the earlier analysis of just under 600 of the donors because counts were too low. When HLA alleles, especially DR and DQ, strongly co-occurred, attributing TCR associations to individual alleles was difficult. A further reported finding was that TCR beta sequences accurately predicted the HLA-A and HLA-B alleles for most subjects in the first cohort. An earlier analysis of 587 of the donors showed that most TCR beta V segments appeared in productive rearrangements either about 87% or about 30% of the time, which broadly matched IMGT annotations. The authors suggested that the approach could potentially be generalized to other disease states and immunological phenotypes. Immune exposure information for the cohort was limited to CMV serostatus. According to a later genetic analysis, donors in an Asian-associated ancestry cluster had fewer N-insertions in productive TCRs than the approximately 630-donor mean. In this cohort, only TCR beta chains were sequenced, and detectable features were limited by the absence of alpha or paired-chain data. Linkage disequilibrium might explain the correlated functional status among segregating V segments, but an unknown experimental factor could not be excluded. In a later genetic analysis, a missense DCLRE1C variant was associated with V-gene and J-gene trimming of TCR beta chains, and the association was replicated in an independent cohort. Most TCR sequences were seen in very few donors, while some public TCRs were found in many individuals. Several of the top co-occurrence clusters appeared to be linked to parvovirus B19, influenza, CMV and Epstein-Barr virus, according to a later analysis.

V has 6 bases trimmed and J has 10 bases trimmed; junction bases matching no gene number 10. The germline V gene encodes CDR1 SNHLY and CDR2 FYNNEI. Its CDR3 holds 13 amino acids, cysteine through phenylalanine. The CDR3 DNA has 39 bases and is translated from base 1. As concerns this clone: Its antigen is unknown. No qualities accompany the bases; no much larger clone lies one base away.

The sequence is built from TRBV2 and TRBJ1-1; the central 8 bases match TRBD1. This clonotype originated in a human donor in good health. The specimen sequenced was PBMCs. The bases read TGTGCCAGCAGGTCGATTAAACAGGGGGGAGCTTTCTTT. The encoded protein is CASRSIKQGGAFF.